These T cell receptor beta chains were read from a single sample in a study of lymphopenia after photon versus proton radiotherapy. Repertoires were generated with immunoSEQ multiplex PCR, while TCRdb's copy carries only in-frame clones and drops some. The profile shows about 29,000 clones, around 90% of them singletons. The specimen comprised peripheral blood, sampled from a patient treated with proton-based radiotherapy. Receptors originate from a woman aged 55-75 years with cholangiocarcinoma. Some clones in this sample may be carry-over from other donors' samples. Both conserved end residues are trimmed from each CDR3. Each record gives: CDR3 length, J gene, V gene, CDR3 protein.

cdr3_length: 13
j_call: TRBJ1-1
v_call: TRBV9
cdr3_aa: ASSVGGTLNTEAF

cdr3_length: 11
j_call: TRBJ2-2
v_call: TRBV19
cdr3_aa: ASSGRYTGELF

cdr3_length: 13
j_call: TRBJ2-7
v_call: TRBV5-1
cdr3_aa: ASSAGTSGTYEQY

cdr3_length: 13
j_call: TRBJ2-3
v_call: TRBV27
cdr3_aa: ASSLWAALKDTQY

cdr3_length: 16
j_call: TRBJ1-5
v_call: TRBV4-1
cdr3_aa: ASSQDRTGVYSNQPQH

cdr3_length: 9
j_call: TRBJ1-2
v_call: TRBV20-1
cdr3_aa: SANRGYGYT

cdr3_length: 14
j_call: TRBJ1-6
v_call: TRBV18
cdr3_aa: ASSLEGWSYNSPLH

cdr3_length: 14
j_call: TRBJ1-5
v_call: TRBV6-6
cdr3_aa: ASSYYDRGQEQPQH

cdr3_length: 11
j_call: TRBJ2-1
v_call: TRBV5-1
cdr3_aa: ASTLDPSLQRF

cdr3_length: 12
j_call: TRBJ2-7
v_call: TRBV12-5
cdr3_aa: ASDNPGRRHEQY

cdr3_length: 11
j_call: TRBJ2-5
v_call: TRBV5-1
cdr3_aa: ASSSTTRETQY

cdr3_length: 12
j_call: TRBJ2-7
v_call: TRBV27
cdr3_aa: ASRRQGSSYEQY

cdr3_length: 12
j_call: TRBJ1-6
v_call: TRBV2
cdr3_aa: ASGSDRIDSPLH

cdr3_length: 17
j_call: TRBJ1-2
v_call: TRBV5-1
cdr3_aa: ASSQFFFRDRGSNYGYT

cdr3_length: 13
j_call: TRBJ2-3
v_call: TRBV27
cdr3_aa: ASQRGALLADTQY

cdr3_length: 13
j_call: TRBJ2-5
v_call: TRBV5-1
cdr3_aa: ASSLVLAGFETQY

cdr3_length: 13
j_call: TRBJ2-1
v_call: TRBV5-8
cdr3_aa: ASSLTGTGVNEQF

cdr3_length: 13
j_call: TRBJ2-5
v_call: TRBV2
cdr3_aa: ASSPLAGVQETQY

cdr3_length: 13
j_call: TRBJ2-5
v_call: TRBV25-1
cdr3_aa: ASSESLPTGETQY

cdr3_length: 11
j_call: TRBJ1-6
v_call: TRBV30
cdr3_aa: AWQGQGNSPLH

cdr3_length: 12
j_call: TRBJ1-2
v_call: TRBV19
cdr3_aa: ASKPTTDNYGYT

cdr3_length: 13
j_call: TRBJ1-1
v_call: TRBV19
cdr3_aa: ASSAGAGGNTEAF

cdr3_length: 14
j_call: TRBJ2-2
v_call: TRBV2
cdr3_aa: ASRETSGKGTGELF

cdr3_length: 14
j_call: TRBJ2-1
v_call: TRBV28
cdr3_aa: ASSLPRAGGGNEQF

cdr3_length: 12
j_call: TRBJ2-1
v_call: TRBV19
cdr3_aa: ASSIGRAYNEQF

cdr3_length: 15
j_call: TRBJ2-2
v_call: TRBV23-1
cdr3_aa: ASSPETGDPNTGELF

cdr3_length: 12
j_call: TRBJ2-7
v_call: TRBV4-2
cdr3_aa: ASSQVEDSYEQY

cdr3_length: 12
j_call: TRBJ2-3
v_call: TRBV7-2
cdr3_aa: ASSLARSTDTQY

cdr3_length: 14
j_call: TRBJ2-5
v_call: TRBV7-2
cdr3_aa: ASSSRTSGSMGAQY

cdr3_length: 13
j_call: TRBJ1-4
v_call: TRBV15
cdr3_aa: ATSRRTATNEKLF

cdr3_length: 14
j_call: TRBJ2-4
v_call: TRBV5-6
cdr3_aa: ASSFGRSGAKNIQY

cdr3_length: 14
j_call: TRBJ1-5
v_call: TRBV2
cdr3_aa: ASSHREFNSNQPQH

cdr3_length: 15
j_call: TRBJ1-1
v_call: TRBV5-4
cdr3_aa: ASSLLRAGDMNTEAF

cdr3_length: 9
j_call: TRBJ2-3
v_call: TRBV7-9
cdr3_aa: ASTLTDTQY

cdr3_length: 12
j_call: TRBJ1-1
v_call: TRBV7-9
cdr3_aa: ASTSQGGGTEAF

cdr3_length: 13
j_call: TRBJ1-1
v_call: TRBV7-6
cdr3_aa: ASSPQIAGNTEAF

cdr3_length: 12
j_call: TRBJ2-7
v_call: TRBV5-1
cdr3_aa: ASSTGDREYEQY

cdr3_length: 13
j_call: TRBJ1-1
v_call: TRBV5-4
cdr3_aa: ASSLPGTANTEAF

cdr3_length: 13
j_call: TRBJ1-2
v_call: TRBV7-2
cdr3_aa: ASSPPSRRFQGYT

cdr3_length: 12
j_call: TRBJ2-2
v_call: TRBV29-1
cdr3_aa: SVGRGINTGELF

cdr3_length: 12
j_call: TRBJ1-1
v_call: TRBV14
cdr3_aa: ASSRSPDVTEAF

cdr3_length: 13
j_call: TRBJ2-7
v_call: TRBV15
cdr3_aa: ATSSFDRGLNEQY

cdr3_length: 12
j_call: TRBJ1-3
v_call: TRBV30
cdr3_aa: AWSYRFSGNTIY

cdr3_length: 13
j_call: TRBJ1-2
v_call: TRBV5-1
cdr3_aa: ASSLVMGQGNGYT

cdr3_length: 13
j_call: TRBJ2-1
v_call: TRBV18
cdr3_aa: ASSPLRADYNEQF

cdr3_length: 11
j_call: TRBJ2-7
v_call: TRBV29-1
cdr3_aa: SVEGTGNYEQY

cdr3_length: 12
j_call: TRBJ2-1
v_call: TRBV4-2
cdr3_aa: ASSQELADNEQF

cdr3_length: 14
j_call: TRBJ2-1
v_call: TRBV15
cdr3_aa: ATSRDSGGFYNEQF

cdr3_length: 13
j_call: TRBJ1-3
v_call: TRBV15
cdr3_aa: ATSPQGTAGNTIY

cdr3_length: 13
j_call: TRBJ2-7
v_call: TRBV7-8
cdr3_aa: ASSLAGGISYEQY

cdr3_length: 17
j_call: TRBJ2-5
v_call: TRBV9
cdr3_aa: ASSVGGLAGGPYGETQY